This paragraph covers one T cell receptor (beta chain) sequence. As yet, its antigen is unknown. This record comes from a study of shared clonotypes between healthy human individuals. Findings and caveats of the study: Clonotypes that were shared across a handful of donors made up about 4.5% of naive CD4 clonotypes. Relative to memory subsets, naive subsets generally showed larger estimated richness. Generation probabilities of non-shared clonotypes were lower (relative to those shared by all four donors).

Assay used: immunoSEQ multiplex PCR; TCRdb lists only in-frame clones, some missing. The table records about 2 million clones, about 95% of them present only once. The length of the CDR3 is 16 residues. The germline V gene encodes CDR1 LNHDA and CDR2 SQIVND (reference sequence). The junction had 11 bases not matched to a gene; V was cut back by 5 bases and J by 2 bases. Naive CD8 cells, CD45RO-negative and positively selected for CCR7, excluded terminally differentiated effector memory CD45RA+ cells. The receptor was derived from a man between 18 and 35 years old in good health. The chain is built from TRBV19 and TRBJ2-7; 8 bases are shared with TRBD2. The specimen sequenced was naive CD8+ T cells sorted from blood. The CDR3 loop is CASSPRGSGTTYEQYF. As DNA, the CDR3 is TGTGCCAGTAGTCCTCGCGGTAGCGGGACTACCTACGAGCAGTACTTC.